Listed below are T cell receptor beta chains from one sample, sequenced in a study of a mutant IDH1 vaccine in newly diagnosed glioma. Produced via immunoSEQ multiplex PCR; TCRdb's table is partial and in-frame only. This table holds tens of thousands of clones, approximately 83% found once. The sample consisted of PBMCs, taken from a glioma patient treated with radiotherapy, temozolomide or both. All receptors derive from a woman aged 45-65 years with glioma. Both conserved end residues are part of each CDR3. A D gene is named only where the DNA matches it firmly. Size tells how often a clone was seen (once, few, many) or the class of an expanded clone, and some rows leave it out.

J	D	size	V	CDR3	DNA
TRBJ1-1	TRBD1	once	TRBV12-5	CASGWGTGRTNTEAFF	TGTGCTAGTGGTTGGGGGACAGGAAGAACGAACACTGAAGCTTTCTTT
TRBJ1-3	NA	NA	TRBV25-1	CASGGQASSGNTIYF	TGTGCCAGCGGGGGGCAGGCCAGCTCTGGAAACACCATATATTTT
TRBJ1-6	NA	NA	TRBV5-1	CASSGLGDSPLHF	TGCGCCAGCAGCGGACTGGGGGATTCACCCCTCCACTTT
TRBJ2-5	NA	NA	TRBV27	CASSLSRGVGTQYF	TGTGCCAGCAGTTTATCGCGCGGGGTGGGGACCCAGTACTTC
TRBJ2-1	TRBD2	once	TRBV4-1	CASSQERSGGGEQFF	TGCGCCAGCAGCCAAGAGCGTAGCGGGGGGGGAGAGCAGTTCTTC
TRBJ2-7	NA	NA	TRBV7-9	CASSIVGYEQYF	TGTGCCAGCAGCATTGTGGGGTACGAGCAGTACTTC
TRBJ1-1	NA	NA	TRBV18	CASSPPNIATLNTEAFF	TGTGCCAGCTCACCACCCAATATAGCGACCTTGAACACTGAAGCTTTCTTT
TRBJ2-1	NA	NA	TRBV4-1	CASSQEFGGEEFF	TGCGCCAGCAGCCAAGAGTTTGGCGGGGAAGAGTTCTTC
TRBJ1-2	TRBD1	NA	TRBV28	CASSYTGEGYTF	TGTGCCAGCAGTTACACAGGGGAAGGCTACACCTTC
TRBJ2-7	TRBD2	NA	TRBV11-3	CASSHRGGTYGEQYF	TGTGCCAGCAGCCACCGGGGGGGGACCTACGGCGAGCAGTACTTC
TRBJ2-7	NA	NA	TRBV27	CASSFPHEQYF	TGTGCCAGCAGTTTCCCCCACGAGCAGTACTTC
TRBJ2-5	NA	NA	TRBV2	CASSEAQETQYF	TGTGCCAGCAGTGAAGCGCAAGAGACCCAGTACTTC
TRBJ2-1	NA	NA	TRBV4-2	CASSLVGTPNEQFF	TGTGCCAGCAGCCTAGTGGGGACTCCTAATGAGCAGTTCTTC
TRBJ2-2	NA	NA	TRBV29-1	CSVSGDTGELFF	TGCAGCGTTTCAGGGGACACCGGGGAGCTGTTTTTT
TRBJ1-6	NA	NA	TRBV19	CASSPLGQNNSPLHF	TGTGCCAGTAGCCCGCTCGGGCAGAATAATTCACCCCTCCACTTT
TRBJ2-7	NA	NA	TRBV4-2	CASRPTGWGASSYEQYF	TGTGCCAGCAGGCCTACAGGGTGGGGAGCTAGCTCCTACGAGCAGTACTTC
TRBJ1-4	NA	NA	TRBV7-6	CASSLQGIGVEKLFF	TGTGCCAGCAGTCTCCAGGGGATCGGGGTCGAAAAACTGTTTTTT